The sequence of this T cell receptor (beta chain) was determined in a study of T cell changes during pregnancy in multiple sclerosis. Profiling relied on immunoSEQ multiplex PCR, and the TCRdb table lists in-frame clones only, not all of them. The sample has about 57,000 clones, around 92% seen once. The receptor comes from a female donor with multiple sclerosis, enrolled in a pregnancy study. Sequences were derived from CD4+ T cells from peripheral blood mononuclear cells, sampled in the second trimester of pregnancy.

CDR3 loop: CASSPPTSGEETQYF. CDR3 DNA: TGTGCCAGCTCACCACCCACTAGCGGGGAAGAGACCCAGTACTTC. The chain links TRBV18 to TRBJ2-5; 10 nucleotides align to TRBD2. The CDR3 is made up of 15 amino acids. The germline gives CDR1 KGHSH, CDR2 LQKENI. The V segment lost 0 bases and the J segment 3 bases; nucleotides outside the gene matches: 1.